The 5 T cell receptor beta chains listed next were all sequenced from one sample in a study of cytomegalovirus exposure and HLA in healthy donors. The PCR contained 60 Vbeta and 13 Jbeta primers. TCRdb's copy holds only in-frame clones and misses some; the assay was immunoSEQ multiplex PCR. The data contain some 190,000 clones, 82% of them seen just once; the ten biggest clones take up about 1.6%. Sequencing was done on a sample of PBMCs. Receptors were obtained from a man aged 35 to 55 in good health and CMV-seronegative.

The gene calls are TRBV27 and TRBJ1-2; tentatively, D is TRBD1 (5 bases). CDR1 is MNHEY, CDR2 SMNVEV, per germline (reference sequence). The V gene lost 6 bases and the J gene lost 8 bases, with 13 bases spanning the gap. This CDR3 has 12 residues. This CDR3 is CASRAREKGYTF. CDR3 coding DNA: TGTGCCAGCAGGGCCAGGGAAAAGGGCTACACCTTC.

V is TRBV7-6 and J is TRBJ2-1; 8 bases are a match to TRBD1. The CDR3 has 15 amino acids. Germline CDR1 and CDR2: SGHVS and FNYEAQ. Trimming at V came to 3 bases and at J to 3 bases, leaving 4 bases not matched to a gene. The CDR3 sequence is CASSFRGQGYNEQFF. The CDR3 region has the DNA TGTGCCAGCAGCTTTAGAGGACAGGGCTACAATGAGCAGTTCTTC.

The chain links TRBV6-5 to TRBJ2-1; the match to TRBD2 covers 9 bases. V lost 4 bases and J lost 7; bases outside the gene matches: 8. CDR1 is MNHEY, CDR2 SVGAGI, per germline. The CDR3 totals 15 residues. The CDR3 DNA is TGTGCCAGCAGTTCCCAGGGACTAGCCCGGAATGAGCAGTTCTTC. It is translated as CASSSQGLARNEQFF.

The chain employs TRBV28 and TRBJ1-3, with D perhaps matching TRBD1 (5 bases). Deletions cut 1 base from V and 0 bases from J, with 10 bases between. The CDR3 spans 16 residues. The germline CDR1 and CDR2 sequences are MDHEN and SYDVKM. The CDR3 sequence is CASSLSGVASGNTIYF. CDR3 bases: TGTGCCAGCAGTTTATCGGGGGTTGCCTCTGGAAACACCATATATTTT.

V is TRBV4-1 and J is TRBJ1-5; TRBD1 matches at 11 bases. V shed 5 bases, J shed 6 bases, and the junction held 9 bases outside the gene matches. This CDR3 has 16 residues. Germline V gene data show CDR1 as MGHRA and CDR2 as YSYEKL. CDR3 region: CASSEMDRGRGQPQHF. CDR3 sequence (DNA): TGCGCCAGCAGCGAGATGGACAGGGGGCGAGGTCAGCCCCAGCATTTT.